This TCR beta chain was identified in a study of shared clonotypes between healthy human individuals. Whole-study findings and limits: A generally larger estimated richness was seen in naive subsets than in memory subsets. The study sampled only blood, and tissue repertoires likely differ.

In the study's own analysis: Without quality scores, immunoSEQ junctional reads could not be filtered like full-length reads. Using immunoSEQ multiplex PCR, the repertoire was profiled, and TCRdb retains in-frame clones only, with some absent. That table supplies the V and J calls and clone size; D and trimming were determined from the DNA. The table records 1.5 million to 1.9 million clones, 98% of them present only once. Losses at the gene ends were 4 bases for V and 9 bases for J; bases not matched to a gene: 13. Germline-derived CDR1 and CDR2 are SGHRS and YFSETQ. The CDR3 totals 17 residues. As for this clone: Its antigen is not known.

The sample was naive CD4+ T cells sorted from blood. The subset: CD45RA+ positively selected. The clonotype was recovered from a man aged 30 to 45 in good health. V usage is TRBV5-1 and J usage is TRBJ2-1; TRBD2 aligns across 13 bases. The CDR3 DNA follows: TGCGCCAGCAGCCCCGGGACTAGCGGGATCCGTGTCGGTGAGCAGTTCTTC. Its translation: CASSPGTSGIRVGEQFF. The entire variable domain, with the rest obtained from reference TRBV5-1 and TRBJ2-1, is as follows: KAGVTQTPRYLIKTRGQQVTLSCSPISGHRSVSWYQQTPGQGLQFLFEYFSETQRNKGNFPGRFSGRQFSNSRSEMNVSTLELGDSALYLCASSPGTSGIRVGEQFFGPGTRLTVL.